This entry features one T cell receptor (beta chain) sequence. Its target is unknown. Produced via immunoSEQ multiplex PCR; TCRdb's table is partial and in-frame only. The repertoire holds about 9,700 clones, with about 98% as singletons. These data come from a study of T cells after posttransplantation cyclophosphamide. Study results and limitations: Later post-transplant blood repertoires were often dominated by donor CD8+ memory clones.

Germline lookup yields CDR1 SGHTA and CDR2 FQGTGA. V was clipped by 6 bases and J by 4 bases, with 15 bases between them. The CDR3 has 15 residues. The naive gate required viable CD3+CD4+ or CD3+CD8+ cells with CCR7+CD45RA+CD45RO-CD95-CD27+CD28+ phenotype. The sequenced sample was naive CD4+ T cells sorted from PBMCs. This rearrangement joins TRBV7-3 to TRBJ2-2, with D possibly TRBD1 on 6 matching bases. The receptor comes from a woman aged 60-75 years in good health, CMV-negative, and a related stem cell transplant donor. The CDR3 DNA reads as TGTGCCAGCAGTTTACAGGGATTGGGCACCGGGGAGCTGTTTTTT. Translating it yields CASSLQGLGTGELFF.